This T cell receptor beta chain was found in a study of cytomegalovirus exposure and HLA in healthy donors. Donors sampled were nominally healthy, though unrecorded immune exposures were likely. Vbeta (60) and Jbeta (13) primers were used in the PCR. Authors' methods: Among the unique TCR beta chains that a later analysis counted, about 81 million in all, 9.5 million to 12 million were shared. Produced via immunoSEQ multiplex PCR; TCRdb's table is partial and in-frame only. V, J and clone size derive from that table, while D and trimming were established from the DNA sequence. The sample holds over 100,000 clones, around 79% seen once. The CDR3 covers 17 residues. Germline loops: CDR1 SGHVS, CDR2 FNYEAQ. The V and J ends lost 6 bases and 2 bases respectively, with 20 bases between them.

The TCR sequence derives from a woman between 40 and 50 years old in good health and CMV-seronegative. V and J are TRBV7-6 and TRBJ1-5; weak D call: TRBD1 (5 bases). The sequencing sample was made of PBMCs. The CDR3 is CASSSMGGSGGNQPQHF. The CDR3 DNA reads TGTGCCAGCAGTTCCATGGGGGGGAGCGGGGGCAATCAGCCCCAGCATTTT. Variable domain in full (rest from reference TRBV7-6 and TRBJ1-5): GAGVSQSPRYKVTKRGQDVALRCDPISGHVSLYWYRQALGQGPEFLTYFNYEAQQDKSGLPNDRFSAERPEGSISTLTIQRTEQRDSAMYRCASSSMGGSGGNQPQHFGDGTRLSIL.